This T cell receptor beta chain was captured in a study of T cell changes during pregnancy in multiple sclerosis. Comments on this clone: Other DNA sequences in the sample encode the same CDR3.

Germline CDR1 is SGHTA and CDR2 is FQGNSA. Trimming cost V 5 bases and J 1 base; bases outside gene matches: 6. CDR3 length: 15 amino acids. Clones were read by immunoSEQ multiplex PCR, and TCRdb kept only the in-frame ones, dropping some. The table lists fewer than 45,000 clones, approximately 90% of them singletons. This TCR came from a female donor with multiple sclerosis, enrolled in a pregnancy study. The sequences come from CD4+ T cells from peripheral blood mononuclear cells, collected in the first trimester of pregnancy. The rearrangement joins TRBV7-2 to TRBJ2-7; 9 bases map to TRBD1. CDR3 residues: CASSPRDRVSYEQYF. CDR3 nucleotide sequence: TGTGCCAGCAGCCCCCGGGACAGGGTATCCTACGAGCAGTACTTC.